The rows below give T cell receptor beta chains drawn from one sample of a study of blood T cell repertoires in COVID-19. Generated by immunoSEQ multiplex PCR, the TCRdb table keeps only in-frame clones and is missing some. The sample consists of around 100,000 clones, approximately 92% of them appearing once. Sample: peripheral blood. Receptors were obtained from a woman aged 45 to 65 with COVID-19, enrolled during active disease. Both conserved end residues are part of each CDR3.

V gene,J gene,CDR3 protein
TRBV11-2,TRBJ2-6,CASTIQPSGANVLTF
TRBV28,TRBJ1-6,CASSRDRRHSPLHF
TRBV5-6,TRBJ1-4,CASSIRRQGTNEKLFF
TRBV10-3,TRBJ2-3,CAIKAGQSSTDTQYF
TRBV7-2,TRBJ1-2,CASSLGTASNYGYTF
TRBV9,TRBJ1-2,CASSEAPGQGNYGYTF
TRBV7-2,TRBJ1-2,CASTSQGRRPNYGYTF
TRBV19,TRBJ1-5,CASTATGEGNQPQHF
TRBV5-1,TRBJ1-1,CASSGGQGTAEAFF
TRBV5-1,TRBJ1-2,CASSLWTGENYGYTF
TRBV5-1,TRBJ1-2,CASSPDRASYGYTF
TRBV29-1,TRBJ1-2,CSVERENGYGYTF
TRBV19,TRBJ1-1,CASSIGQLNTEAFF
TRBV9,TRBJ1-2,CASSPLQGLTYGYTF
TRBV19,TRBJ1-1,CASSISSRVNTEAFF
TRBV12-3/TRBV12-4,TRBJ1-1,CASSPYRDTEAFF
TRBV30,TRBJ2-1,CAWLPSGTYNEQFF
TRBV5-1,TRBJ2-1,CASSLGGLSSYNEQFF
TRBV19,TRBJ1-2,CASSKYGYTF
TRBV5-6,TRBJ2-3,CASSFGLAGTDTQYF
TRBV6-5,TRBJ2-7,CASQTVYEQYF
TRBV27,TRBJ2-1,CASSRRDPQGEQFF